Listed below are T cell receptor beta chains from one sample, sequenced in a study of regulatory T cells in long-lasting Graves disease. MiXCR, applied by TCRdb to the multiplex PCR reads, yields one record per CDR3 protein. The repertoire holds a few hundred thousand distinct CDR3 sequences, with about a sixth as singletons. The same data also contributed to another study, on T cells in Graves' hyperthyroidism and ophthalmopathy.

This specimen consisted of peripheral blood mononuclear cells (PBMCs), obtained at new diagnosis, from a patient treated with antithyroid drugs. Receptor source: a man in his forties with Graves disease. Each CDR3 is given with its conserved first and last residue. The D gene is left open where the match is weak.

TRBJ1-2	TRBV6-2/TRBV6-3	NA	CASSYSSINYGYTF
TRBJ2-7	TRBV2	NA	CASTAARTYEQYF
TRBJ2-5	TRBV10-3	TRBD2	CAISVGLAGLYQETQYF
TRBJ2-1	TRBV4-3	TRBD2	CASSQDALAGGRDEQFF
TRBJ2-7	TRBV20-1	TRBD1	CSWTGGYEQYF
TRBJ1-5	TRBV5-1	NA	CASSLESPDQPQHF
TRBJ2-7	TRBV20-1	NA	CSARNPMRGGSSYEQYF
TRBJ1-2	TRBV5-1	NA	CASSLDGQGRGYTF
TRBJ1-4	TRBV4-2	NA	CASSQDWIGEKLFF
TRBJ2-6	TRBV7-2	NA	CASSQLGGPTLSGANVLTF
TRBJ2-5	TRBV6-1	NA	CASRPDGRETQYF
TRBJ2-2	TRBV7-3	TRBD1	CASSPGTGTGGTGELFF
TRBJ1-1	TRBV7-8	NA	CASSLNRRKTEAFF
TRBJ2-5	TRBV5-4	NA	CASSLIGAGETQYF
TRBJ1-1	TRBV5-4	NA	CASRLTGRGSTEAFF
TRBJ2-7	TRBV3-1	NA	CASSQQPSSYEQYF
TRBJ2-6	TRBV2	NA	CARGAPRSGANVLTF
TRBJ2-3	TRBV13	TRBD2	CASTKTSGVVTDTQYF
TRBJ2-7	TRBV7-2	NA	CASSLGLDYEQYF
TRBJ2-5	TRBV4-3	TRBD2	CASSQGPGGETQYF
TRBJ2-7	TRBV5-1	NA	CASSFSGQSYEQYF
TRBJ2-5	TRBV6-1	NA	CASSPRRGGIETQYF
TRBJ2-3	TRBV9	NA	CASSVAGRTDTQYF
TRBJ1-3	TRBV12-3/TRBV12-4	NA	CASSFTTGNTIYF
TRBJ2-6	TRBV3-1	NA	CASSQASGAAGANVLTF
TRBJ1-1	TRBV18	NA	CASSPDSTEAFF
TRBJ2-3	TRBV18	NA	CASASTMDVADTQYF
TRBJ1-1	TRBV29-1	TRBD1	CSVADRTGNTEAFF
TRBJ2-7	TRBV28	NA	CASSPGSTYEQYF
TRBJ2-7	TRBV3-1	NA	CASSQDSWRYEQYF
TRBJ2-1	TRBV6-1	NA	CASSAFAGTNNEQFF
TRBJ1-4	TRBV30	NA	CAWNGGQEKLFF
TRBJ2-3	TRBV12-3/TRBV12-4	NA	CASSFNRAWDTQYF
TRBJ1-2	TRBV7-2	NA	CASSLEGNNYGYTF
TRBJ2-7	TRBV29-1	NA	CSVLRGGFEQYF
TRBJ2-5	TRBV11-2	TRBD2	CASSLEGRGGQETQYF
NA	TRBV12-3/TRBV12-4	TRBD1	CASSARDRTYNEQYF
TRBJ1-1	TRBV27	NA	CASSEGSMNTEAFF
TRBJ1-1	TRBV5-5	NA	CASSLAVWVGTEAFF
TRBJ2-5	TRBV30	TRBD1	CAWSVGTGPQETQYF
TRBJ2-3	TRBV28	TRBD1	CASSRQGAFTDTQYF
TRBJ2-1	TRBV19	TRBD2	CASSQLAGGPNEQFF
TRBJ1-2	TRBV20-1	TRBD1	CSTRQTSGQGYGYTF
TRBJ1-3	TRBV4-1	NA	CASSREGRSSGNTIYF